The T cell receptor (beta chain) under discussion was sequenced for a study of cytomegalovirus exposure and HLA in healthy donors. Overall study: An analysis done earlier identified 117 million unique TCR beta sequences from about 179 million T cells.

At collection, donors were nominally healthy, but unrecorded immune exposures were probable. This CDR3 comprises 15 residues. Germline CDR1 and CDR2: SGHVS and FNYEAQ. V lost 1 base and J lost 7, with 16 bases in between. With respect to this clone: Antigen unknown.

Study-wide results and caveats: Most sequenced TCRs were rare (though some public TCRs occurred in many donors).

The PCR had 60 Vbeta and 13 Jbeta primers. Authors' methods: Counted up in a later analysis, unique TCR beta chains came to some 75 million, with about 9.9 million shared. Sequenced by immunoSEQ multiplex PCR; TCRdb stores in-frame clones only, minus some. That table gives V, J and clone size, and the DNA gave D and trimming. This sample lists about 130,000 clones; its ten largest clones have 0.9% to 1.2%. This clonotype was obtained from a man aged 18 to 30 in good health and CMV-seronegative. This chain joins TRBV7-6 and TRBJ1-1; unclear D gene. The sequenced sample consisted of PBMCs. CDR3 sequence: CASSLDNGAGSEAFF. Here the CDR3 DNA reads TGTGCCAGCAGCTTAGATAACGGTGCGGGCAGTGAAGCTTTCTTT.